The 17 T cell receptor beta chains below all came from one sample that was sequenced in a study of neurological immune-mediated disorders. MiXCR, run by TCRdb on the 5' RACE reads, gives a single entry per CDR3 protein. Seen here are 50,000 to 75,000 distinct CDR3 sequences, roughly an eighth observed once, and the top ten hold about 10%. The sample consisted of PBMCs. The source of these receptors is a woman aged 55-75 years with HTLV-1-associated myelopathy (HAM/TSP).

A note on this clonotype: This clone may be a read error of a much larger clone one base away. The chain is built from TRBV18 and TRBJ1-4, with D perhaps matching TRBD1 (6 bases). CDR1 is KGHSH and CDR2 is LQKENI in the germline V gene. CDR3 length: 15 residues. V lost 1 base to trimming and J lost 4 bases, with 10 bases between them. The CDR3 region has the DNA TGTGCCAGCTCACCACAGGACAGAAATAATGAAAAACTGTTTTTT. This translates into CASSPQDRNNEKLFF.

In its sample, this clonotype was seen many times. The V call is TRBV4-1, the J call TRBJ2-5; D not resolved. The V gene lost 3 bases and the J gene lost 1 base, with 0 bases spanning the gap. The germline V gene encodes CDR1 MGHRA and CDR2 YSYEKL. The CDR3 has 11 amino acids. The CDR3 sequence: CASSHQETQYF. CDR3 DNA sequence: TGCGCCAGCAGCCACCAAGAGACCCAGTACTTC.

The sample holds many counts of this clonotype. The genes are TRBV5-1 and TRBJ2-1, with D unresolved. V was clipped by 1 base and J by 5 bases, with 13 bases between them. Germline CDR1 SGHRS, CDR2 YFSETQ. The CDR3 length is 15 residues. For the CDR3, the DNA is TGCGCCAGCAGCTTGTTACAGAAATCCGACAATGAGCAGTTCTTC. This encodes CASSLLQKSDNEQFF.

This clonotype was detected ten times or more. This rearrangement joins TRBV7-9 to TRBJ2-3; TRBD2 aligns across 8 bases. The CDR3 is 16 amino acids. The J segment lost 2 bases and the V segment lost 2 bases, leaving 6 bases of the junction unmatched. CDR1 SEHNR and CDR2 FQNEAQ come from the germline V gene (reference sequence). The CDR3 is CASSLSTSGSTDTQYF. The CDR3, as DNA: TGTGCCAGCAGCTTAAGTACTAGCGGATCCACAGATACGCAGTATTTT.

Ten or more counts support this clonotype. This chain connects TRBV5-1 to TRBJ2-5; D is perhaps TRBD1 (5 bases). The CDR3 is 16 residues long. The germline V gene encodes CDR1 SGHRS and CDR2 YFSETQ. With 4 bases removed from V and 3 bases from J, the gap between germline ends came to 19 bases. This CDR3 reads CASSPQGFERKETQYF. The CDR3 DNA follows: TGCGCCAGCAGCCCCCAGGGATTCGAGCGTAAAGAGACCCAGTACTTC.

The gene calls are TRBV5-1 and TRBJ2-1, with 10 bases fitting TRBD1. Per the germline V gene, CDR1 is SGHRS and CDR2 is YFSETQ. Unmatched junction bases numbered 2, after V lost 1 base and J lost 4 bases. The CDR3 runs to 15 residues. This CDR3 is CASSLRQGAYNEQFF. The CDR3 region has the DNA TGCGCCAGCAGCTTGAGACAGGGGGCGTACAATGAGCAGTTCTTC. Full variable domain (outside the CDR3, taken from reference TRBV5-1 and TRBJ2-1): KAGVTQTPRYLIKTRGQQVTLSCSPISGHRSVSWYQQTPGQGLQFLFEYFSETQRNKGNFPGRFSGRQFSNSRSEMNVSTLELGDSALYLCASSLRQGAYNEQFFGPGTRLTVL.

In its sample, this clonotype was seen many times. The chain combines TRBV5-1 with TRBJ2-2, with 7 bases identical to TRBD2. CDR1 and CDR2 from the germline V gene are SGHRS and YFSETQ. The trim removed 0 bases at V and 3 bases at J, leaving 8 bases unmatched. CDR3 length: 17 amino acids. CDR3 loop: CASSLASGLRDTGELFF. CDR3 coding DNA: TGCGCCAGCAGCTTGGCTAGCGGCCTAAGGGACACCGGGGAGCTGTTTTTT.

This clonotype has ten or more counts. CDR3 coding DNA: TGTGCCAGCAGCCCCGTTGGGACAGCCCCAACCCTCCACTTT. Residues: CASSPVGTAPTLHF. This chain joins TRBV5-5 and TRBJ1-6; TRBD1 matches 7 bases. CDR3 length: 14 amino acids. J was trimmed by 14 bases and V by 4 bases; bases with no gene match: 12. Germline assignment: CDR1 SGHKS and CDR2 YYEKEE (reference sequence).

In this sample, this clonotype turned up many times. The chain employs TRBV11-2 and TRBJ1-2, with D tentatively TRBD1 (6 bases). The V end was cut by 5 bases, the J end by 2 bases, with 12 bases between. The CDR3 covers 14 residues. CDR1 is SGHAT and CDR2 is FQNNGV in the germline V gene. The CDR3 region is CASSTRTVNYGYTF. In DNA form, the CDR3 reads TGTGCCAGCAGCACCCGGACAGTAAACTATGGCTACACCTTC.

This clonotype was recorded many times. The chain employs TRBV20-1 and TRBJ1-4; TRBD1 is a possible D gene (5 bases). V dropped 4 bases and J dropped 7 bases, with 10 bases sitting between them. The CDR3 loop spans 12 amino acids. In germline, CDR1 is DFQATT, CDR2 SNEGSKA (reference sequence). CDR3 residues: CSATPGSEKLFF. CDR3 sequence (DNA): TGCAGTGCTACCCCAGGGTCTGAAAAACTGTTTTTT.

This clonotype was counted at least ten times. CDR3 in DNA: TGCAGTGCTAGAGCGTCGGCTAGCGGGAGGTCATACAATGAGCAGTTCTTC. This sequence encodes CSARASASGRSYNEQFF. The chain combines TRBV20-1 with TRBJ2-1, with 11 nucleotides matching TRBD2. The CDR3 contains 17 residues. Trimming took 1 base from V and 4 from J; bases not matched to a gene: 9. Per germline, CDR1 DFQATT and CDR2 SNEGSKA (reference sequence).

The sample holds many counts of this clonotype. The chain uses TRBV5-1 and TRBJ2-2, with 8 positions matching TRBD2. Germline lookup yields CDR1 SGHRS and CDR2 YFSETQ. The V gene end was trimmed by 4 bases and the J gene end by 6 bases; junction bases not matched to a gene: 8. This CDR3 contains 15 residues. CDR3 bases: TGCGCCAGCAGCGTCAGCGGGAGTAGAGCCGGGGAGCTGTTTTTT. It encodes CASSVSGSRAGELFF. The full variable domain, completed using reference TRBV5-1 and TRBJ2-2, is KAGVTQTPRYLIKTRGQQVTLSCSPISGHRSVSWYQQTPGQGLQFLFEYFSETQRNKGNFPGRFSGRQFSNSRSEMNVSTLELGDSALYLCASSVSGSRAGELFFGEGSRLTVL.

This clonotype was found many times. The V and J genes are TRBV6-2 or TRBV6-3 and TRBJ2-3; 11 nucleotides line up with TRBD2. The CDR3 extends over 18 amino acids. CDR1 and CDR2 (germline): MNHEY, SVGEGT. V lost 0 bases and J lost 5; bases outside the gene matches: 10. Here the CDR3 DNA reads TGTGCCAGCAGTTACTCTCGAGTAGCGGGAGGGCCTGGAGATACGCAGTATTTT. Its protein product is CASSYSRVAGGPGDTQYF.

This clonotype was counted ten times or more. The CDR3 sequence is CASSPRQGSTEAFF. The DNA of the CDR3 is TGCGCCAGCAGCCCTAGGCAGGGCAGCACTGAAGCTTTCTTT. V usage is TRBV5-1 and J usage is TRBJ1-1, with a possible D match to TRBD1 (5 bases). The CDR3 contains 14 residues. CDR1 and CDR2 (germline): SGHRS, YFSETQ. V lost 4 bases and J lost 4, with 14 bases in between.

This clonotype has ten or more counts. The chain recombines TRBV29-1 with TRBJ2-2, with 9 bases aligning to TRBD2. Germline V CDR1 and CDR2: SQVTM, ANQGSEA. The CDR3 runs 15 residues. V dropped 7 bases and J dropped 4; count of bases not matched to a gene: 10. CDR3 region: CSALSGSPATGELFF. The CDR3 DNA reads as TGCAGCGCGCTTAGCGGGAGCCCCGCCACCGGGGAGCTGTTTTTT.

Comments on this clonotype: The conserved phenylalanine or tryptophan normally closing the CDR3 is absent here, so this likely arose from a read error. DNA of the CDR3: TGCAGTGCCCAGGGACAGCCCCTTCATGAGCAGTTCGTC. Amino acids: CSAQGQPLHEQFV. The chain carries TRBV20-1 and TRBJ2-1; 7 bases map to TRBD1. V dropped 6 bases and J dropped 8; count of bases not matched to a gene: 10. CDR1 and CDR2 from the germline V gene are DFQATT and SNEGSKA (reference sequence). The CDR3 covers 13 residues.

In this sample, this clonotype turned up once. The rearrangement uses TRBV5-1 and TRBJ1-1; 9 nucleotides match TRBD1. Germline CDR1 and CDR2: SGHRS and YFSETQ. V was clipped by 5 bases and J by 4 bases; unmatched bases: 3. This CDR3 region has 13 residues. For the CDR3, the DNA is TGCGCCAGCAGACAGACAGGGGGCACTGAAGCTTTCTTT. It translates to CASRQTGGTEAFF.